The rows below give T cell receptor beta chains drawn from one sample of a study of blood T cell repertoires in COVID-19. Sequencing used immunoSEQ multiplex PCR; TCRdb keeps in-frame clones, though not all of them. The sample lists fewer than 55,000 clones, 88% seen once, with more than 2.5% in the top ten. Sample: peripheral blood. The source of these receptors is a man aged 50-60 years with active COVID-19. Both conserved end residues are part of each CDR3. D genes are given only for firm matches. Rows give clone size only sometimes, using once, few, many, or a class for an expanded clone.

j_gene | v_gene | abundance | d_gene | CDR3nt | CDR3aa
TRBJ2-1 | TRBV2 | . | TRBD1 | TGTGCCAGCAGGACAGGGCCCCCCTCAAATGAGCAGTTCTTC | CASRTGPPSNEQFF
TRBJ2-1 | TRBV10-1 | . | TRBD1 | TGCGCCAGCAGTCGGGACAGCTCCTACAATGAGCAGTTCTTC | CASSRDSSYNEQFF
TRBJ2-5 | TRBV2 | . | . | TGTGCCAGCAGTGAAGGTGGCAGGGGATTAGGAGAGACCCAGTACTTC | CASSEGGRGLGETQYF
TRBJ2-6 | TRBV14 | . | . | TGTGCCAGCAGCCCACTGACAGGTGGGTTCTCTGGGGCCAACGTCCTGACTTTC | CASSPLTGGFSGANVLTF
TRBJ1-2 | TRBV7-2 | . | . | TGTGCCAGCACCCGAAAGGTTCCAGGGGACCTCCTTAACTATGGCTACACCTTC | CASTRKVPGDLLNYGYTF
TRBJ2-1 | TRBV18 | . | TRBD2 | TGTGCCAGCTCACCGAGCGGGGGGGTGAGCAATGAGCAGTTCTTC | CASSPSGGVSNEQFF
TRBJ1-1 | TRBV30 | . | . | TGTGCCTGGACCGCGGGCTTGAGGACTGAAGCTTTCTTT | CAWTAGLRTEAFF
TRBJ2-3 | TRBV27 | . | TRBD2 | TGTGCCAGCAGTTTTCGACTAGCGCCAGATACGCAGTATTTT | CASSFRLAPDTQYF
TRBJ2-2 | TRBV21-1 | once | . | TGTGCCAGCAGCAAAAAATTGGGGCGGGGGCTGTTTTTT | CASSKKLGRGLFF
TRBJ1-2 | TRBV18 | . | . | TGTGCCAGCTCACCACAGCTGGGCCCGGAAGGCTACACCTTC | CASSPQLGPEGYTF
TRBJ2-1 | TRBV29-1 | . | TRBD2 | TGCAGCGCAAAGTTGGCTAGCGGGAGGCAGGGTTACAATGAGCAGTTCTTC | CSAKLASGRQGYNEQFF
TRBJ2-5 | TRBV9 | . | . | TGTGCCAGCAGCGGGGGAGCAGAACAAGAGACCCAGTACTTC | CASSGGAEQETQYF
TRBJ1-5 | TRBV7-2 | once | . | TGTGCCAGCAGCTTACCTACGTTCTATAGCAATCAGCCCCAGCATTTT | CASSLPTFYSNQPQHF
TRBJ2-1 | TRBV7-3 | . | TRBD2 | TGTGCCAGCAGCCCACAGGGACTAGCGGGGGGAGGGTACAATGAGCAGTTCTTC | CASSPQGLAGGGYNEQFF
TRBJ1-2 | TRBV6-5 | . | . | TGTGCCAGCAAAGGGGTGGGCTACACCTTC | CASKGVGYTF
TRBJ1-1 | TRBV29-1 | . | . | TGCAGCGTTGACGAGGGAGCTTTCTTT | CSVDEGAFF
TRBJ2-1 | TRBV6-5 | . | TRBD1 | TGTGCCAGCGGGTCATCCGGGACAGGGGGTGATGAGCAGTTCTTC | CASGSSGTGGDEQFF
TRBJ1-2 | TRBV2 | . | . | TGTGCCAGCAGTGGTGAGATAAACTATGGCTACACCTTC | CASSGEINYGYTF
TRBJ2-3 | TRBV5-1 | . | . | TGCGCCAGCAGCCCCCGGGTAGCGGGCACAGATACGCAGTATTTT | CASSPRVAGTDTQYF
TRBJ2-1 | TRBV9 | once | TRBD2 | TGTGCCAGCCAAGCTCGGGGAGGGCCGGGCAATGAGCAGTTCTTC | CASQARGGPGNEQFF
TRBJ1-6 | TRBV9 | . | . | TGTGCCAGCAGCCCCCGGACAAGTGGGGATTCACCCCTCCACTTT | CASSPRTSGDSPLHF
TRBJ1-6 | TRBV4-1 | . | TRBD1 | TGCGCCAGCAGCCAAACAGGGGTGTCACCCCTCCACTTT | CASSQTGVSPLHF
TRBJ2-5 | TRBV9 | once | TRBD1 | TGTGCCAGCAGCGCCCAGGGACAGCCGTACCAAGAGACCCAGTACTTC | CASSAQGQPYQETQYF
TRBJ2-5 | TRBV5-4 | . | TRBD2 | TGTGCCACCACAGCGCCGGGGGGACGACAAGAGACCCAGTACTTC | CATTAPGGRQETQYF
TRBJ1-2 | TRBV2 | once | . | TGTGCCAGCAGTGTGTTGGGAGGGACGGATGGCTACACCTTC | CASSVLGGTDGYTF
TRBJ1-4 | TRBV6-6 | . | . | TGTGCCAGCAGTTCCCGGCAGAGGGCGGAACTGTTTTTT | CASSSRQRAELFF
TRBJ2-1 | TRBV6-4 | . | . | TGTGCCAGCAGTGTCGGTAGCGGCTCCTACAATGAGCAGTTCTTC | CASSVGSGSYNEQFF
TRBJ2-5 | TRBV10-2 | . | TRBD1 | TGCGCCAGCAGTGAGGATAGGACAGGGAAAGAGACCCAGTACTTC | CASSEDRTGKETQYF
TRBJ1-1 | TRBV19 | . | TRBD1 | TGTGCCAGTAACCGCAGGGGGTGGGAGAACACTGAAGCTTTCTTT | CASNRRGWENTEAFF
TRBJ2-1 | TRBV11-3 | . | TRBD1 | TGTGCCAGCAGCTACCGGGACAGGCTAAATGAGCAGTTCTTC | CASSYRDRLNEQFF
TRBJ2-2 | TRBV6-6 | . | . | TGTGCCAGCAGTACCCGACAGGGAGGAGGCACCGGGGAGCTGTTTTTT | CASSTRQGGGTGELFF
TRBJ1-3 | TRBV29-1 | . | . | TGCAGCGTTCCCGGCGGGGGAAACACCATATATTTT | CSVPGGGNTIYF
TRBJ2-3 | TRBV9 | . | TRBD2 | TGTGCCAGCAGCTCGTGGACTAGCGGCACAGATACGCAGTATTTT | CASSSWTSGTDTQYF
TRBJ2-5 | TRBV4-1 | . | TRBD1 | TGCGCCAGCAGCCAAGCTCTCGGGACAGGGGAAGAGACCCAGTACTTC | CASSQALGTGEETQYF
TRBJ1-1 | TRBV12-3/TRBV12-4 | . | . | TGTGCCAGCAGTTTCGGCACTGAAGCTTTCTTT | CASSFGTEAFF